This T cell receptor (beta chain) was identified in a study of blood T cell repertoires in COVID-19. Study details: PBMCs, B-cell-depleted T cells, or T cells provided the cDNA or gDNA that made up the material.

In the study's own analysis: Estimated nucleated cell counts came from reference gene primer amplification. Assay used: immunoSEQ multiplex PCR; TCRdb lists only in-frame clones, some missing. The D gene and trimming were derived from the DNA, and the V and J assignments and clone size from that table. The sample contains 88,000 or so clones, roughly 87% of which appear only once. The sample taken for sequencing was peripheral blood. The sequence was obtained from an elderly man with acute or convalescent COVID-19.

The CDR3 sequence: CASSPGQAPSTDTQYF. Here the CDR3 DNA reads TGTGCCAGCAGCCCAGGACAGGCACCTAGCACAGATACGCAGTATTTT. The chain joins TRBV5-8 to TRBJ2-3; 7 bases are shared with TRBD1. This CDR3 spans 16 amino acids. Germline values: CDR1 SGHTS, CDR2 YDEGEE. V shed 4 bases, J shed 0 bases, and the junction held 8 bases outside the gene matches.